The clone carrying this T cell receptor (beta chain) came up a few times. Its antigen is unidentified. This entry comes from a study of response to subunit inactivated influenza vaccine. Study results and caveats: With each seasonal influenza vaccination, the authors suggested, few new T cells are recruited.

V dropped 6 bases and J dropped 4; count of bases not matched to a gene: 5. Germline V gives CDR1 MDHEN, CDR2 SYDVKM. The CDR3 is made up of 15 amino acids. TCRdb used MiXCR to reprocess the RT-PCR reads, holding one entry per CDR3 protein. The sample comprises some 520,000 distinct CDR3 sequences, 16% of which are singletons, and 2.5% to 3.5% rests with the top ten. V usage is TRBV28 and J usage is TRBJ2-1; 11 nucleotides align to TRBD2. The sample was CD4+ T cells sorted from PBMCs, taken roughly 24 months after vaccination. The source is a man between 50 and 69 years old who received an inactivated influenza vaccine. CDR3 residues: CASSSRLAGYNEQFF. The DNA for the CDR3 is TGTGCCAGCAGCTCCCGACTAGCGGGGTACAATGAGCAGTTCTTC.